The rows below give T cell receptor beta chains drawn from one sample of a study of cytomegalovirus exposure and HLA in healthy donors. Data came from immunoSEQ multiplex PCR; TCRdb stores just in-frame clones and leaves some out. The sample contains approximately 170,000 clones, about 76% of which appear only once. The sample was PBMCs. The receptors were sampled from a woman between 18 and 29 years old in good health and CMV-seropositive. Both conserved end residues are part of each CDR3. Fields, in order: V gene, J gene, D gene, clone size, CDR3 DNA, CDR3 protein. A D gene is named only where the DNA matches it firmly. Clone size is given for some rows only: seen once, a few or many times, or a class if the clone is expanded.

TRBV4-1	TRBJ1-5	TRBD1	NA	TGCGCCAGCAGCCAAGGCCCCGGGACAGTCCAGCATTTT	CASSQGPGTVQHF
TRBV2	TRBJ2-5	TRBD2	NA	TGTGCCAGCAGTGAGCTAGCGGGGTCCCAAGAGACCCAGTACTTC	CASSELAGSQETQYF
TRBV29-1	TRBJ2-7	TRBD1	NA	TGCAGCGTTTGGACAGGGGGCTACGAGCAGTACTTC	CSVWTGGYEQYF
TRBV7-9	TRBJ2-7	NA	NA	TGTGCCAGCAGCCCGTTACGAGGTCGCATCTACGAGCAGTACTTC	CASSPLRGRIYEQYF
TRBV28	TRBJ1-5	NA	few	TGTGCCAGCCTCCAGCCGGGTAGTCAGCCCCAGCATTTT	CASLQPGSQPQHF
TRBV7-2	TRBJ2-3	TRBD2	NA	TGTGCCAGCTTGGAGGCTAGCGGGGTGGATACGCAGTATTTT	CASLEASGVDTQYF
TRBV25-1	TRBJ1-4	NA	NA	TGTGCCAGCAGCAGCCCCTGGGGGCCAACTAATGAAAAACTGTTTTTT	CASSSPWGPTNEKLFF
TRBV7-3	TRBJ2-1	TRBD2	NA	TGTGCCAGCAGCCTTAGCGGGGGTTACAATGAGCAGTTCTTC	CASSLSGGYNEQFF
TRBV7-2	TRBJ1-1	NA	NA	TGTGCCAGCAGCAAATACAGGGACACTGAAGCTTTCTTT	CASSKYRDTEAFF
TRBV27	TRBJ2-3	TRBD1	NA	TGTGCCAGCAGTTTAAGGGGGCGACGTTTAAGGGACACAGATACGCAGTATTTT	CASSLRGRRLRDTDTQYF
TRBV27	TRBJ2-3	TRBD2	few	TGTGCCAGCAGTCCGGGACTAGCGACATTCACAGATACGCAGTATTTT	CASSPGLATFTDTQYF
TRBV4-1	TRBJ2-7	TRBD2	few	TGCGCCAGCAGCCGACCCCTAGCGGGGGTCTACGAGCAGTACTTC	CASSRPLAGVYEQYF
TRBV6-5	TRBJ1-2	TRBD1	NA	TGTGCCAGCAGTAACGGACGGGACAGAGAGTATGGCTACACCTTC	CASSNGRDREYGYTF
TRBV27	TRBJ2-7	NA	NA	TGTGCCGGCAGTCCAAGGGGGGGATTCGGCGAGCAGTACTTC	CAGSPRGGFGEQYF
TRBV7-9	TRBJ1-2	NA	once	TGTGCCAGCAGTTTCACAGCAAACTATGGCTACACCTTC	CASSFTANYGYTF
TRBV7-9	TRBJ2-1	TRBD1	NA	TGTGCCAGCAGCCGTCCGGGACAGCTTTTTCTGGATGAGCAGTTCTTC	CASSRPGQLFLDEQFF
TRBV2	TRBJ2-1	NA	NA	TGTGCCAGCAGTGAACCAGGCGAAACCTACAATGAGCAGTTCTTC	CASSEPGETYNEQFF
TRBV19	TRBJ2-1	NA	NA	TGTGCCAGTAGTATAGATCTCGCGGGGTCCTACAATGAGCAGTTCTTC	CASSIDLAGSYNEQFF
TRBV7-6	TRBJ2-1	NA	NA	TGTGCCAGCAGCTCAGGACAGATAAATGAGCAGTTCTTC	CASSSGQINEQFF
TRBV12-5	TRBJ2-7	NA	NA	TGTGCTAGTGCCGTAGCAGGGATCTACGAGCAGTACTTC	CASAVAGIYEQYF
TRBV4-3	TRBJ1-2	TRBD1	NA	TGCGCCAGCAGCCCCGGGACAGGGGACTATGGCTACACCTTC	CASSPGTGDYGYTF
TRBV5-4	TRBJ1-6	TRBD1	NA	TGTGCCAGCACCCAAGGAGCAGGGGGCGGTAATAATTCACCCCTCCACTTT	CASTQGAGGGNNSPLHF
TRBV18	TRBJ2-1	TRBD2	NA	TGTGCCAGCTCACCACCTTTGACTAGCGGGGCCATTATTTACAATGAGCAGTTCTTC	CASSPPLTSGAIIYNEQFF
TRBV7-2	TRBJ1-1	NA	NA	TGTGCCAGCAGCTTAGTACACAGGAACACTGAAGCTTTCTTT	CASSLVHRNTEAFF
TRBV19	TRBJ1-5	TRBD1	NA	TGTGCCAGTTTGCAGGGGGCAAATCAGCCCCAGCATTTT	CASLQGANQPQHF
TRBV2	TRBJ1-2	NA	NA	TGTGCCAGCCCGGGGGATCCGGTAGGGGGCTACACCTTC	CASPGDPVGGYTF
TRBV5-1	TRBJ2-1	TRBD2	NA	TGCGCCAGCCGCCCACGGGGCGGGGGGGTGTACAATGAGCAGTTCTTC	CASRPRGGGVYNEQFF
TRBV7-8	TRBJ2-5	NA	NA	TGTGCCAGCAGCTTCCAGTTCGGGGAAGAGACCCAGTACTTC	CASSFQFGEETQYF
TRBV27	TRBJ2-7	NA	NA	TGTGCCAGCAGTTTAGGAGGGACCTACGAGCAGTACTTC	CASSLGGTYEQYF
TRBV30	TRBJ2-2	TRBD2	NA	TGTGCCTGGAGTCTCATCAGGACTAGCGGGGGTGGCGGGGAGCTGTTTTTT	CAWSLIRTSGGGGELFF
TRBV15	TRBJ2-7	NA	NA	TGTGCCACCAGCAGAGATCGGGGCGAGCAGTACTTC	CATSRDRGEQYF
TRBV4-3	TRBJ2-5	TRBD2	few	TGCGCCAGCAGCCAAGATTGGACTAGCGTTTTCGAGACCCAGTACTTC	CASSQDWTSVFETQYF
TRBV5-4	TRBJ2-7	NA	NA	TGTGCCAGCAGCTCTGGGGGACACTACGAGCAGTACTTC	CASSSGGHYEQYF
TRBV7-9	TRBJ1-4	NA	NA	TGTGCCAGCAGCCGCGACATCTTGGAAAAACTGTTTTTT	CASSRDILEKLFF
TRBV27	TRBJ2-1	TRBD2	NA	TGTGCCAGCAGTCACACCGGGGGGTCCTACAATGAGCAGTTCTTC	CASSHTGGSYNEQFF
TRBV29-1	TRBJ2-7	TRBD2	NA	TGCAGCGTTGAAAGCGGGAGGGCAGGAGAGCAGTACTTC	CSVESGRAGEQYF
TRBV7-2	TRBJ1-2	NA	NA	TGTGCCAGCAGCTTAACCCCAGACTATGGCTACACCTTC	CASSLTPDYGYTF
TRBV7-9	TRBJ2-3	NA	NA	TGTTCCAGCAGTTCCGCCGGACTGGGCACAGATACGCAGTATTTT	CSSSSAGLGTDTQYF
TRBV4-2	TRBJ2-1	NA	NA	TGTGCCAGCACCATACTAGGCTCCTACAATGAGCAGTTCTTC	CASTILGSYNEQFF
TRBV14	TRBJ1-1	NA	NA	TGTGCCAGCAGCCGAACACGGGAGTCCCTTCAAGCTTTCTTT	CASSRTRESLQAFF
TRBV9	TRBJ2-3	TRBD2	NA	TGTGCCAGCAGCGGTTGGACTAGCGGGGCGATCACAGATACGCAGTATTTT	CASSGWTSGAITDTQYF
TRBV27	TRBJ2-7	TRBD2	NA	TGTGCCAGCAGCTTAACCCCCGGACTAGCGGGCTCCTACGAGCAGTACTTC	CASSLTPGLAGSYEQYF
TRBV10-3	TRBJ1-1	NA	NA	TGTGCCATCAGGTCCTCACGGGTGAACACTGAAGCTTTCTTT	CAIRSSRVNTEAFF
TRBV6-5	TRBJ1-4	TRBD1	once	TGTGCCAGCAGTGACGGACAGGCCGGTGAAAAACTGTTTTTT	CASSDGQAGEKLFF
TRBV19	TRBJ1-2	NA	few	TGTGCCAGTAGTATTTGGGGAGTAGGAGGCTACACCTTC	CASSIWGVGGYTF
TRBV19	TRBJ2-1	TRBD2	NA	TGTGCCAGTAGTATAGGGACTAGCGGGGGTTGGAATGAGCAGTTCTTC	CASSIGTSGGWNEQFF
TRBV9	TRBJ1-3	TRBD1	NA	TGTGCCAGCAGCGTAACAGGGGCCTACTCTGGAAACACCATATATTTT	CASSVTGAYSGNTIYF
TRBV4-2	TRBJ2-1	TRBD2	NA	TGTGCCAGCAGCCAAGAGACTAGCGGGACGAACAATGAGCAGTTCTTC	CASSQETSGTNNEQFF
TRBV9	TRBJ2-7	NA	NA	TGTGCCAGCAACCCTTGGGCCTCCACGACCTACGAGCAGTACTTC	CASNPWASTTYEQYF
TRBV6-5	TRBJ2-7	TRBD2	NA	TGTGCCAGCAGTTACGGTCTAGCGGGTCCCGAGCAGTACTTC	CASSYGLAGPEQYF
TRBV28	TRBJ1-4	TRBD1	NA	TGTGCCAGCAGACTACCGGGACAGGGTCGGGGAAAACTGTTTTTT	CASRLPGQGRGKLFF
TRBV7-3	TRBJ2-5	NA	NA	TGTGCCAGCAGCTTATACAACGAAGAGACCCAGTACTTC	CASSLYNEETQYF
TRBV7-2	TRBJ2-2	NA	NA	TGTGCCAGCAGCCCTAATATGCCAGGGATGAACACCGGGGAGCTGTTTTTT	CASSPNMPGMNTGELFF
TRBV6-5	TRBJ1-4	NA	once	TGTGCCACCCGGGGGGCACAAACTAACGAAAAACTGTTTTTT	CATRGAQTNEKLFF
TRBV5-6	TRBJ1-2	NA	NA	TGTGCCAGCAGCTTAGAAGGGAGTGTGAGTTATGGCTACACCTTC	CASSLEGSVSYGYTF
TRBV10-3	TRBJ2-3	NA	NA	TGTGCCATCAGTGATGCCGGGATAGGAGATACGCAGTATTTT	CAISDAGIGDTQYF
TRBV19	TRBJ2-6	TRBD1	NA	TGTGCCAGTAGTTTGGGACAGCTGGCTGGGGCCAACGTCCTGACTTTC	CASSLGQLAGANVLTF